The entry below describes one T cell receptor beta chain. The target antigen is unknown. This sample stems from a study of OX40 agonist ivuxolimab in advanced cancers. The overall study: Administration of intravenous ivuxolimab to patients occurred every 2 weeks at 0.01 to 10 mg/kg. Study-wide findings and caveats: In general, CD8+ T cells held more expanded clones than CD4+ did, on average.

The method was immunoSEQ multiplex PCR; TCRdb's version includes in-frame clones alone and lacks a portion of them. This sample carries some 80,000 clones, around 86% of them seen once, and the ten largest clones take 0.45% to 0.55%. The sample was CD4+ or CD8+ T cells sorted from blood, taken in a trial of the OX40 agonist ivuxolimab. This TCR was sampled from an adult with an advanced solid tumor such as melanoma, head and neck, liver or kidney cancer.

The CDR3, as DNA: TGTGCCTGGAGTGTACGAAGATACTCTGGAAACACCATATATTTT. Its translation is CAWSVRRYSGNTIYF. The J gene is TRBJ1-3, the V gene TRBV30, with D unclear. Per the germline V gene, CDR1 is GTSNPN and CDR2 is SVGIG (reference sequence). Deletions cut 0 bases from V and 0 bases from J, with 9 bases between. CDR3 length equals 15 residues. The full variable domain, its missing parts supplied by reference TRBV30 and TRBJ1-3, is SQTIHQWPATLVQPVGSPLSLECTVEGTSNPNLYWYRQAAGRGLQLLFYSVGIGQISSEVPQNLSASRPQDRQFILSSKKLLLSDSGFYLCAWSVRRYSGNTIYFGEGSWLTVV.